The rows below give T cell receptor beta chains drawn from one sample of a study of siplizumab effects on memory and regulatory T cells. The table came from immunoSEQ multiplex PCR; TCRdb's copy has only in-frame clones and leaves some out. The data hold 90,000 to 140,000 clones, with 93% observed a single time. The sample was CD4+ T cells sorted from blood. These receptors all come from a human donor in good health. Each CDR3 is given with its conserved first and last residue. Size tells how often a clone was seen (once, few, many) or the class of an expanded clone, and some rows leave it out.

size,J,V,CDR3
.,TRBJ2-7,TRBV14,CASSQGPYEQYF
.,TRBJ2-7,TRBV11-3,CASSAGPIMGQYF
.,TRBJ2-2,TRBV5-6,CASSLLIGELFF
.,TRBJ2-3,TRBV19,CASSIGLAHTDTQYF
.,TRBJ2-3,TRBV9,CASSNSGGGTSTDTQYF
.,TRBJ2-7,TRBV18,CASSGTAGYEQYF
.,TRBJ1-5,TRBV6-1,CASRSEIDQPQHF
once,TRBJ1-1,TRBV18,CASSRGGVAFF
.,TRBJ1-2,TRBV15,CATSRDLNRGRHGYTF
.,TRBJ1-1,TRBV6-1,CASSSSTDTEAFF
.,TRBJ2-2,TRBV5-1,CASSPRDENTGELFF